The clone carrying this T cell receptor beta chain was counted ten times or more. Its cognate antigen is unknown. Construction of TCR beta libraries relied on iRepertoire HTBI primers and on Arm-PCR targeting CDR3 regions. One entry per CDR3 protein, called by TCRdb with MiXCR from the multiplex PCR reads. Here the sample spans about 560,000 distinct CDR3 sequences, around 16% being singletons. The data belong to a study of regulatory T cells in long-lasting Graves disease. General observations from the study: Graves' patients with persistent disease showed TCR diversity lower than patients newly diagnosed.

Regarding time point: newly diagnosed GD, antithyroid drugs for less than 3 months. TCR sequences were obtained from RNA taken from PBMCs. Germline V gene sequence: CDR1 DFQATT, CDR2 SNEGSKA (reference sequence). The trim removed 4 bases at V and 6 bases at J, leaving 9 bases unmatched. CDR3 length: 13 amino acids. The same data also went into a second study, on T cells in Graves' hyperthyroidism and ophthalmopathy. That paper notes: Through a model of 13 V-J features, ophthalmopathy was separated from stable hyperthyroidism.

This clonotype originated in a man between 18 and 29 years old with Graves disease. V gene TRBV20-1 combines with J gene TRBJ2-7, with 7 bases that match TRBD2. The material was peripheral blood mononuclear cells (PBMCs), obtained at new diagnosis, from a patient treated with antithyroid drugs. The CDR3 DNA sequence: TGCAGTGCTACGGGGAGGGCCTTATCCGAGCAGTACTTC. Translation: CSATGRALSEQYF.